The following is a T cell receptor (beta chain) sequence with its context. Antigen specificity is unknown. V was shortened by 2 bases and J by 8 bases, with 12 bases between the two germline ends. The CDR3 consists of 13 residues. Germline V gene sequence: CDR1 LGHDT, CDR2 YNNKEL (reference sequence). The data belong to a study of response to subunit inactivated influenza vaccine. General study findings and limits: Few new T cells, the authors suggested, are recruited by each seasonal influenza vaccination.

TCRdb ran MiXCR on the RT-PCR reads and lists one entry per CDR3 protein. The table shows a few hundred thousand distinct CDR3 sequences, with 21% occurring only once. This TCR came from a man between 50 and 75 years old who received an inactivated influenza vaccine. Sequencing was performed on PBMCs from blood, taken less than 22 months after vaccination. The V and J genes are TRBV3-1 and TRBJ1-2; unclear D gene. CDR3 protein: CASSQLRSRGYTF. DNA of the CDR3: TGTGCCAGCAGCCAACTGCGGTCGAGAGGCTACACCTTC.